A selection of T cell receptor beta chains follows, all from one sample in a study of identifying expanded T cells in peripheral blood. TCRdb's table, derived via immunoSEQ multiplex PCR, lists solely in-frame clones and lacks some. The sample includes about 100,000 clones, around 89% of them seen just once. Sequencing was carried out using blood. Every receptor here comes from a person aged 18-70 years in good health. CDR3s include the opening cysteine and the closing phenylalanine or tryptophan. D genes are given only for firm matches. The listing skips clone size in some rows; elsewhere it reads once, few, many or a size class.

d_call clone_size j_call v_call cdr3_nt cdr3_aa
NA NA TRBJ1-2 TRBV28 TGTGCCAGCAGCAAAAACCCACCCTATGGCTACACCTTC CASSKNPPYGYTF
NA NA TRBJ1-6 TRBV4-3 TGCGCCAGCAGCCAAGACAGGAGCTCCTATAATTCACCCCTCCACTTT CASSQDRSSYNSPLHF
NA NA TRBJ1-1 TRBV5-5 TGTGCCAGCAGCTTGGGGTTCCAGGTGTTCACTGAAGCTTTCTTT CASSLGFQVFTEAFF
TRBD1 NA TRBJ2-7 TRBV28 TGTGCCAGCAGCACAGGGGTCCCCTACGAGCAGTACTTC CASSTGVPYEQYF
NA once TRBJ1-1 TRBV5-4 TGTGCCACCAAGGTGGGAGAGACTGAAGCTTTCTTT CATKVGETEAFF
NA NA TRBJ2-7 TRBV7-9 TGTGCCAGCAGCTTATTGGGGACCTCCTACGAGCAGTACTTC CASSLLGTSYEQYF
NA few TRBJ1-1 TRBV18 TGTGCCAGCTCACCGGGCAGGGATAATCCTGAAGCTTTCTTT CASSPGRDNPEAFF
TRBD1 NA TRBJ1-2 TRBV2 TGTGCCAGCAGCCCGGGACAGTCATCCTATGGCTACACCTTC CASSPGQSSYGYTF
NA NA TRBJ2-3 TRBV9 TGTGCCAGCAGCCCCGACGGAGGCGGAGATACGCAGTATTTT CASSPDGGGDTQYF
NA NA TRBJ1-2 TRBV19 TGTGCCAGTAGATCAGGGTACGACTACACCTTC CASRSGYDYTF
NA NA TRBJ2-2 TRBV5-1 TGCGCCAGCAGCTTGGGGGCAGGGAATCCCGGGGAGCTGTTTTTT CASSLGAGNPGELFF
NA NA TRBJ1-1 TRBV5-1 TGCGCCAGCAGCCACCCTGGTGGGGGAGAAACTGAAGCTTTCTTT CASSHPGGGETEAFF
TRBD1 NA TRBJ2-3 TRBV7-8 TGTGCCAGCAGGTATAGCAGGGGGCGAGGAGATACGCAGTATTTT CASRYSRGRGDTQYF
TRBD2 NA TRBJ2-2 TRBV7-2 TGTGCCAGCAGCTTGGCGGGGGGGCTATCCGGGGAGCTGTTTTTT CASSLAGGLSGELFF
NA NA TRBJ1-4 TRBV6-6 TGTGCCAGCAGCCTACAGATAACTAATGAAAAACTGTTTTTT CASSLQITNEKLFF
NA few TRBJ1-2 TRBV7-9 TGTGCCAGCAGCTTCGCCGAATATGGCTACACCTTC CASSFAEYGYTF
TRBD1 NA TRBJ1-5 TRBV5-6 TGTGCCAGCAGCTTCGGACAGGGGGCTGTAGGTCAGCCCCAGCATTTT CASSFGQGAVGQPQHF
NA NA TRBJ1-6 TRBV7-9 TGTGCCAGCAGCTTACTGAGCTCCTATAATTCACCCCTCCACTTT CASSLLSSYNSPLHF
TRBD2 NA TRBJ2-3 TRBV9 TGTGCCAGCAGCGTAGACGGCGGGGGAGGCACAGATACGCAGTATTTT CASSVDGGGGTDTQYF
NA NA TRBJ1-2 TRBV4-3 TGCGCCAGCAGCGTTTCAGACACCTCGAACTATGGCTACACCTTC CASSVSDTSNYGYTF
NA NA TRBJ1-5 TRBV19 TGTGCCAGTAGTAGAACAGGGTATAGCAATCAGCCCCAGCATTTT CASSRTGYSNQPQHF
TRBD2 NA TRBJ2-1 TRBV27 TGTGCCAGCGGGCGACTAGCGGGGGGGCCTTCCTACAATGAGCAGTTCTTC CASGRLAGGPSYNEQFF
NA NA TRBJ1-1 TRBV5-4 TGTGCCAGCAGTTATCGGACTAATGGAAGGGGTGAAGCTTTCTTT CASSYRTNGRGEAFF
TRBD1 NA TRBJ1-2 TRBV4-3 TGCGCCAGCAGCCGGGACAGGGGGGACTATGGCTACACCTTC CASSRDRGDYGYTF
NA NA TRBJ2-5 TRBV7-2 TGTGCCAGCAGCTTAAACTTCGGCCGCCAAGAGATCCAGTACTTC CASSLNFGRQEIQYF
NA NA TRBJ1-2 TRBV10-3 TGTGCCATCAGTGCGGGGCAGGGAGCGTCAAACTATGGCTACACCTTC CAISAGQGASNYGYTF
TRBD2 NA TRBJ2-7 TRBV7-2 TGTGCCAGCAGCCCGCGGACTAGCGGGGGGGAGCAGTACTTC CASSPRTSGGEQYF
TRBD1 once TRBJ2-3 TRBV5-1 TGCGCCAGCAGCTTAGGCACACAGGGGGATACGCAGTATTTT CASSLGTQGDTQYF
NA NA TRBJ2-2 TRBV4-1 TGCGCCAGCAGTGAGCTTGCACAGCCCCCGAACACCGGGGAGCTGTTTTTT CASSELAQPPNTGELFF
TRBD1 NA TRBJ2-7 TRBV5-8 TGTGCCAGCAGCTCGGGACAGCCCTTCTCCTACGAGCAGTACTTC CASSSGQPFSYEQYF
NA NA TRBJ2-7 TRBV5-6 TGTGCCAGCAGCTTGAGCGTCAGCCTTCCCTACGAGCAGTACTTC CASSLSVSLPYEQYF
NA NA TRBJ2-3 TRBV20-1 TGCAGTGCCCTGGCAGGACTTACGCAGTATTTT CSALAGLTQYF
NA NA TRBJ2-7 TRBV21-1 TGTGCCAGCAGCAATCCGGACCCCTACGAGCAGTACTTC CASSNPDPYEQYF
TRBD2 NA TRBJ2-1 TRBV7-2 TGTGCCAGCAGCTTCGACGGGACTAGCGGGGGGTTAGCCTACAATGAGCAGTTCTTC CASSFDGTSGGLAYNEQFF
NA NA TRBJ2-1 TRBV4-1 TGCGCCAGCAGCCAAGAGCCCCGGGGGAATGAGCAGTTCTTC CASSQEPRGNEQFF
TRBD1 NA TRBJ2-7 TRBV5-5 TGTGCCAGCAGCTTTGGGACAGCCTCCTACGAGCAGTACTTC CASSFGTASYEQYF
NA NA TRBJ1-1 TRBV28 TGTGCCAGCAGACCTCCTTGGGAGAACACTGAAGCTTTCTTT CASRPPWENTEAFF